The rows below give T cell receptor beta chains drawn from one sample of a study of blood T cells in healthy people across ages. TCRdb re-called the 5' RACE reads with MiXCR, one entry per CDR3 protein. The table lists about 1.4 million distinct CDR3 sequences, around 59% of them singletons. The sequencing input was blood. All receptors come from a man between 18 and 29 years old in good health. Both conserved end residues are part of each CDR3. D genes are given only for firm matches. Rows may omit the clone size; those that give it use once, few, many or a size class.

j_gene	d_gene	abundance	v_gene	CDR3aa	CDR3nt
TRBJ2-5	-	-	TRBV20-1	CSAGTKKAAPGGNEQYF	TGCAGTGCTGGAACGAAAAAAGCGGCCCCCGGAGGCAATGAGCAGTACTTC
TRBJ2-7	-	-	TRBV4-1	CASSQGGGAPYTGTASYEQYF	TGCGCCAGCAGCCAAGGCGGGGGTGCCCCCTATACCGGGACAGCCTCCTACGAGCAGTACTTC
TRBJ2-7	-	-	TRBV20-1	CSASGQYEQYF	TGCAGTGCTAGTGGACAGTACGAGCAGTACTTC
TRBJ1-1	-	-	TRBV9	CASSVGSGVGTEAFF	TGTGCCAGCAGCGTAGGGTCCGGCGTGGGGACTGAAGCTTTCTTT
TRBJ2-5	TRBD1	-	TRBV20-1	CSAEQGARQETQYF	TGCAGTGCGGAACAGGGGGCACGCCAAGAGACCCAGTACTTC
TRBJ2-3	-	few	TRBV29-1	CSVSGRSTDTQYF	TGCAGCGTTTCGGGCCGGAGCACAGATACGCAGTATTTT
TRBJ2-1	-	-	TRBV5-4	CASSLAAGVNEQFF	TGTGCCAGCAGCTTGGCGGCAGGGGTTAATGAGCAGTTCTTC
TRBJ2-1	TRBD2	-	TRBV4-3	CASSQRASGGTMSEQFF	TGCGCCAGCAGCCAAAGGGCTAGCGGGGGTACAATGAGTGAGCAGTTCTTC
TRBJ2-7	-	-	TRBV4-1	CASSQALGLGRYEQYF	TGCGCCAGCAGCCAAGCCCTAGGTCTCGGGAGATACGAGCAGTACTTC
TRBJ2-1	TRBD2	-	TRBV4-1	CASSQLTSVYNEQFF	TGCGCCAGCAGCCAACTGACTAGCGTGTACAATGAGCAGTTCTTC
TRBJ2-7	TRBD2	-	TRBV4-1	CTSSQGLAVTYEQYF	TGCACCAGCAGCCAAGGGCTAGCGGTAACCTACGAGCAGTACTTC
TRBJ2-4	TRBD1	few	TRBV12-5	CASGSPDRDGNIQYF	TGTGCTAGTGGTTCCCCTGACAGGGATGGCAACATTCAGTACTTC
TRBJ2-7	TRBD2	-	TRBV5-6	CASRQLAAPYEQYF	TGTGCCAGCAGGCAGCTAGCGGCCCCCTACGAGCAGTACTTC
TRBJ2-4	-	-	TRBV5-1	CASSISREQYF	TGCGCCAGCAGCATTTCACGGGAGCAGTACTTC
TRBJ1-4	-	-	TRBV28	CASSLNGEKLFF	TGTGCCAGCAGTTTGAATGGGGAAAAACTGTTTTTT
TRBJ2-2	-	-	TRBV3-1	CASSQRGELFF	TGTGCCAGCAGCCAACGGGGGGAGCTGTTTTTT
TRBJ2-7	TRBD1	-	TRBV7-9	CASSLAPGTASYEQYF	TGTGCCAGCAGCTTAGCGCCCGGGACAGCATCCTACGAGCAGTACTTC
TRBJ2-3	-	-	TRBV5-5	CASSLLYTDTQYF	TGTGCCAGCAGCTTGCTGTACACAGATACGCAGTATTTT
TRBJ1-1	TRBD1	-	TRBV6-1	CASSESGTGGFTEAFF	TGTGCCAGCAGTGAATCGGGGACAGGGGGCTTCACTGAAGCTTTCTTT
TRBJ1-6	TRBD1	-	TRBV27	CASSLWDRDNSPLHF	TGTGCCAGCAGTTTATGGGACAGGGATAATTCACCCCTCCACTTT
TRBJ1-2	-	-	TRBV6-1	CASRGGPYGYTF	TGTGCCAGCAGGGGCGGGCCCTATGGCTACACCTTC
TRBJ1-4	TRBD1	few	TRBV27	CASSLRTGWGEKLFF	TGTGCCAGCAGTCTTAGGACAGGGTGGGGTGAAAAACTGTTTTTT
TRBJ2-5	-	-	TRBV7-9	CASSVTRGPETQYF	TGTGCCAGCAGCGTAACCCGAGGACCCGAGACCCAGTACTTC
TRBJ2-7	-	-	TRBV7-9	CASSLGTVGAYEQYF	TGTGCCAGCAGCTTAGGCACAGTAGGAGCCTACGAGCAGTACTTC
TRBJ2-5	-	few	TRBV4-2	CASSLSPGRQETQYF	TGTGCCAGCAGCCTATCCCCGGGACGACAAGAGACCCAGTACTTC
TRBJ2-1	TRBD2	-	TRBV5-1	CASSFTSGNGEQFF	TGCGCCAGCAGCTTTACTAGCGGGAACGGTGAGCAGTTCTTC
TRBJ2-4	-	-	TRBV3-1	CASSRDSGDIQYF	TGTGCCAGCAGTCGGGACTCAGGCGACATTCAGTACTTC
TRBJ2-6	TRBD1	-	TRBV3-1	CASSRTTGASSGANVLTF	TGTGCCAGCAGCCGAACTACAGGGGCCAGCTCTGGGGCCAACGTCCTGACTTTC
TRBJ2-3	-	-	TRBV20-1	CSAQPPSVSTDTQYF	TGCAGTGCCCAGCCGCCTAGCGTGAGCACAGATACGCAGTATTTT
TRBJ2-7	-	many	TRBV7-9	CASSRDHYEQYF	TGTGCCAGCAGCCGAGACCACTACGAGCAGTACTTC
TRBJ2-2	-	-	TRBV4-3	CASSQTPQNTGELFF	TGCGCCAGTAGCCAGACCCCTCAGAACACCGGGGAGCTGTTTTTT
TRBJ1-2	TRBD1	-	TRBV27	CASSTQQGLWPSGYTF	TGTGCCAGCAGTACCCAACAGGGGTTGTGGCCTAGTGGCTACACCTTC
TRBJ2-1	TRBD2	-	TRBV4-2	CASSPEASGVDNEQFF	TGTGCCAGCAGCCCCGAGGCTAGCGGGGTCGACAATGAGCAGTTCTTC
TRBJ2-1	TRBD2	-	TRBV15	CATSRGRGSYNEQFF	TGTGCCACCAGCCGCGGGAGGGGCTCCTACAATGAGCAGTTCTTC
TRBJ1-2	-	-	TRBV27	CASTSIGRKTRDGYTF	TGTGCCAGCACCTCCATAGGCCGGAAGACGAGGGATGGCTACACCTTC
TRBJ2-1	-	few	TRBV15	CATSRPDKYNEQFF	TGTGCCACCAGCAGGCCGGACAAGTACAATGAGCAGTTCTTC
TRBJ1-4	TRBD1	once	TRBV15	CATSSNDRETVYGNEKLFF	TGTGCCACCAGCTCAAACGACAGGGAAACGGTCTATGGGAATGAAAAACTGTTTTTT
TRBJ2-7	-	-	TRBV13	CASTTRDFVYEQYF	TGTGCCAGCACCACCCGGGACTTCGTCTACGAGCAGTACTTC
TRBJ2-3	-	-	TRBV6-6	CASSYNLYGEDTQYF	TGTGCCAGCAGTTACAATCTGTACGGGGAAGATACGCAGTATTTT
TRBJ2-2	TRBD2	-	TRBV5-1	CASSLVPAGTANTGELFF	TGCGCCAGCAGCTTGGTCCCAGCGGGGACCGCGAACACCGGGGAGCTGTTTTTT
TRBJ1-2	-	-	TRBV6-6	CASSSSQGGDGYTF	TGTGCCAGCAGTTCATCACAGGGAGGAGATGGCTACACCTTC
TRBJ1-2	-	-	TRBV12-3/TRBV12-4	CASSPHPGTDHGYTF	TGTGCCAGCAGTCCCCATCCCGGGACGGATCATGGCTACACCTTC
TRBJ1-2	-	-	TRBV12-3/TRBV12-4	CASSLTKVYGYTF	TGTGCCAGCAGTTTAACTAAGGTCTATGGCTACACCTTC
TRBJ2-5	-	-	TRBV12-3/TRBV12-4	CASSPGVLFQETQYF	TGTGCCAGCAGCCCAGGGGTCTTATTCCAAGAGACCCAGTACTTC